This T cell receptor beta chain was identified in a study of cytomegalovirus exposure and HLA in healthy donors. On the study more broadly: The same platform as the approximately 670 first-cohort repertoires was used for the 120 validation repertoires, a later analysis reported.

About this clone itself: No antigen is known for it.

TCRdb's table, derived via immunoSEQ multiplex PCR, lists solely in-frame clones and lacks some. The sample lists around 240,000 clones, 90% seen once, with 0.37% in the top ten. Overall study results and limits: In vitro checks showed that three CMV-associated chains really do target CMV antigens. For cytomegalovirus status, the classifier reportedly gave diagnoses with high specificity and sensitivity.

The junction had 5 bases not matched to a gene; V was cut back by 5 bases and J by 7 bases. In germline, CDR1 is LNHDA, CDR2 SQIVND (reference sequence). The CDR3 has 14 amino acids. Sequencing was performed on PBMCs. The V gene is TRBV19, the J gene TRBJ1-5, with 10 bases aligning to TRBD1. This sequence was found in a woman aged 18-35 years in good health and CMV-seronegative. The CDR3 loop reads CASSPGTGAQPQHF. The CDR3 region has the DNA TGTGCCAGTAGTCCCGGGACAGGGGCCCAGCCCCAGCATTTT.